This T cell receptor (beta chain) was sequenced in a study of blood T cell repertoires in COVID-19. Across the study: The United States, Italy and Spain provided the acute and convalescent COVID-19 samples. Nucleic acid was either cDNA or gDNA, and it came from T cells, B-cell-depleted T cells, or PBMCs.

From germline, CDR1 is SGHDN and CDR2 FVKESK. Trimming took 0 bases from V and 4 from J; bases not matched to a gene: 8. This CDR3 comprises 16 residues. In the original workflow: Amplification with reference gene primers provided the estimates of nucleated cell counts. Profiled with immunoSEQ multiplex PCR; TCRdb holds only in-frame clones, not every one. That table supplies the V and J calls and clone size; D and trimming were determined from the DNA. The repertoire consists of 80,000 to 90,000 clones, with roughly four fifths occurring once and the leading ten covering roughly 1.2%. Sequenced sample: peripheral blood. This clonotype was sampled from a woman of 80 years or more with acute or convalescent COVID-19. The chain joins TRBV14 to TRBJ2-5, with 7 bases that match TRBD2. CDR3 protein: CASSQDGREWIETQYF. The CDR3 DNA reads as TGTGCCAGCAGCCAAGATGGGCGGGAGTGGATAGAGACCCAGTACTTC.